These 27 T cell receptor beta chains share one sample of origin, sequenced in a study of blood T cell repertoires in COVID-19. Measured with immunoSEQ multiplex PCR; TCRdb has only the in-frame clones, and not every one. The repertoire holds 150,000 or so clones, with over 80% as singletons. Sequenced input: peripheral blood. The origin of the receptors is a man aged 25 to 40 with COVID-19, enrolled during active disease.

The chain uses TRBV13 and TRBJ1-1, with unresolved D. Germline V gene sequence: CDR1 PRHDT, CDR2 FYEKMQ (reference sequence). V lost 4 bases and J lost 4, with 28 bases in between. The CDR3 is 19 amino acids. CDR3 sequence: CASSSDQLTFRRRRTEAFF. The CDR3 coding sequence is TGTGCCAGCAGCTCGGATCAACTAACGTTCCGGAGGAGGCGCACTGAAGCTTTCTTT.

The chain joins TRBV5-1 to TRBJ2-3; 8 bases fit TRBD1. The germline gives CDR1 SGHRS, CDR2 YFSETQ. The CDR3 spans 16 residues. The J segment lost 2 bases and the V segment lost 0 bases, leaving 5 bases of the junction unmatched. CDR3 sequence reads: CASSLAGTGFTDTQYF. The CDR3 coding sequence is TGCGCCAGCAGCTTGGCCGGGACAGGTTTCACAGATACGCAGTATTTT.

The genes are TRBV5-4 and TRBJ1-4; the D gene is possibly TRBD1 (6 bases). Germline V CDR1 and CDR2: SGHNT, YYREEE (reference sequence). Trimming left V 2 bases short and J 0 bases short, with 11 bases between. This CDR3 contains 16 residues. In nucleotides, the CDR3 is TGTGCCAGCAGCTTCGGACAGCCTGCAACTAATGAAAAACTGTTTTTT. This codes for CASSFGQPATNEKLFF.

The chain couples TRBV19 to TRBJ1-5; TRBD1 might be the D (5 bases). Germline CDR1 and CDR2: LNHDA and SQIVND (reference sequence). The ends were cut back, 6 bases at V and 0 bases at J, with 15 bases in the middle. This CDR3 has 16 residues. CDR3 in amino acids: CASRTTGTYSNQPQHF. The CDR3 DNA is TGTGCCAGTAGGACAACAGGTACCTATAGCAATCAGCCCCAGCATTTT.

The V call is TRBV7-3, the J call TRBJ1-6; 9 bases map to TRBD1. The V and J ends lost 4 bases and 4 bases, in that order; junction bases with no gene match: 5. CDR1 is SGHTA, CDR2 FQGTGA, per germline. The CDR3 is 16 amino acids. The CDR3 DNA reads TGTGCCAGCAGCTCGACAGGGGGTGTATATAATTCACCCCTCCACTTT. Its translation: CASSSTGGVYNSPLHF.

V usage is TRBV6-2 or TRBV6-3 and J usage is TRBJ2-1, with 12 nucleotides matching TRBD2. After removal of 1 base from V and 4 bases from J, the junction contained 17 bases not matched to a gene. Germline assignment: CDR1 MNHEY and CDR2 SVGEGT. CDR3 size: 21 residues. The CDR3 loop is CASSYFTGRTSGNIIYNEQFF. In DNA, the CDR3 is TGTGCCAGCAGTTACTTCACAGGGAGGACTAGCGGGAATATAATTTACAATGAGCAGTTCTTC.

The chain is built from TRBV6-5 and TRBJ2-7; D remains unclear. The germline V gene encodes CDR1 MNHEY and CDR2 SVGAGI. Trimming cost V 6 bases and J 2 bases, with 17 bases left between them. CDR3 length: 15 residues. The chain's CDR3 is CASRQLLYSPYEQYF. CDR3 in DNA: TGTGCCAGCAGGCAGCTACTATATTCTCCCTACGAGCAGTACTTC.

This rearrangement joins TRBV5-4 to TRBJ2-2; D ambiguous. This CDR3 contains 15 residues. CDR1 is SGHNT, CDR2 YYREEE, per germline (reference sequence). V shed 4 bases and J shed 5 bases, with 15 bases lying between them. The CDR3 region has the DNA TGTGCCAGCAGCCGAGTAGGTGGAGTTACCGGGGAGCTGTTTTTT. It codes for CASSRVGGVTGELFF.

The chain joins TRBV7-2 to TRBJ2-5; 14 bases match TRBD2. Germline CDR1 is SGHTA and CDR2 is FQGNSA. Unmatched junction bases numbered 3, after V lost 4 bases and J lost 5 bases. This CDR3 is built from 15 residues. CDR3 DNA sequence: TGTGCCAGCAGCTCGGGGACTAGCGGGGGTGAGACCCAGTACTTC. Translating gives CASSSGTSGGETQYF.

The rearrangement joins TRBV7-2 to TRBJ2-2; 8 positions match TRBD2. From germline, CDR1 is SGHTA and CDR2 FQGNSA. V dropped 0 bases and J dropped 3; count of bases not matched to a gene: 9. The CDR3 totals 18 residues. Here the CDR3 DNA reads TGTGCCAGCAGCTTAGCCATCCCAGCGGGAGTGTACACCGGGGAGCTGTTTTTT. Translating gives CASSLAIPAGVYTGELFF.

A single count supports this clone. The CDR3 coding sequence is TGTGCCAGTAGTGATTCGTCCACAAACACTGAAGCTTTCTTT. It yields the protein CASSDSSTNTEAFF. The chain links TRBV19 to TRBJ1-1; no clear D. This CDR3 is 14 amino acids long. V was clipped by 5 bases and J by 2 bases, with 12 bases between them. CDR1 and CDR2 (germline): LNHDA, SQIVND (reference sequence).

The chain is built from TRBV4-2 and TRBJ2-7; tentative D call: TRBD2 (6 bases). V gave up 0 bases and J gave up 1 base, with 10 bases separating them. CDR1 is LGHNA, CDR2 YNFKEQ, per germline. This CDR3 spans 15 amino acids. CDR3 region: CASSQEYSGSYEQYF. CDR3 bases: TGTGCCAGCAGCCAAGAATATAGCGGTTCCTACGAGCAGTACTTC.

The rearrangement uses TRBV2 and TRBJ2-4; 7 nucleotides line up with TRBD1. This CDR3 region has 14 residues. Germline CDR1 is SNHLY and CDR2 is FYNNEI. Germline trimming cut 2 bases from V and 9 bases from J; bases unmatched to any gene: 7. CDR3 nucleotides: TGTGCCAGCAGTGAAAACAGGGGAAGCACCATTCAGTACTTC. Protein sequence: CASSENRGSTIQYF.

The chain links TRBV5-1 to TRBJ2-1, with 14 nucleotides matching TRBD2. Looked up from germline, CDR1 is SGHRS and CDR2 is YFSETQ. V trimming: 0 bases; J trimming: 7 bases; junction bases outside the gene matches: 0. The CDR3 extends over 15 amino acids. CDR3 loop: CASSLGLAGGNEQFF. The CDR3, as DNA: TGCGCCAGCAGCTTGGGACTAGCGGGGGGGAATGAGCAGTTCTTC.

CDR3 bases: TGTGCCAGCTCATTGCTCCTAGCGGGGACAGATACGCAGTATTTT. It translates to CASSLLLAGTDTQYF. The rearrangement joins TRBV18 to TRBJ2-3; 9 bases align to TRBD2. Germline V gives CDR1 KGHSH, CDR2 LQKENI. The junction had 6 bases not matched to a gene; V was cut back by 5 bases and J by 3 bases. The length of the CDR3 is 15 residues.

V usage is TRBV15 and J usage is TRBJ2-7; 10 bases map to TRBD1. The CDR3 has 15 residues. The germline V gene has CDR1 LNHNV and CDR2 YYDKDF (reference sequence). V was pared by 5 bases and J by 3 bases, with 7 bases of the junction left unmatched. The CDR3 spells CATSRGGQGLYEQYF. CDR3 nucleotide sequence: TGTGCCACCAGCCGAGGGGGACAGGGGCTCTACGAGCAGTACTTC.

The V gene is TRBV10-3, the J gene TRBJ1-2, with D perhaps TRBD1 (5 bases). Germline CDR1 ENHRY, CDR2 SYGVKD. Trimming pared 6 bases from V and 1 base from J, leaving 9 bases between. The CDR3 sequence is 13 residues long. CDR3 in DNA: TGTGCCATCAGGCCACAGGTTAACTATGGCTACACCTTC. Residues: CAIRPQVNYGYTF.

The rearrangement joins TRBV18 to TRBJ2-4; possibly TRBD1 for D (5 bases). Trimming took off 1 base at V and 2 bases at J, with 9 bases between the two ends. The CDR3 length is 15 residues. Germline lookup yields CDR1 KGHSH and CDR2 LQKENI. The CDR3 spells CASSPQGWSKNIQYF. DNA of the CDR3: TGTGCCAGCTCACCACAGGGGTGGTCCAAAAACATTCAGTACTTC.

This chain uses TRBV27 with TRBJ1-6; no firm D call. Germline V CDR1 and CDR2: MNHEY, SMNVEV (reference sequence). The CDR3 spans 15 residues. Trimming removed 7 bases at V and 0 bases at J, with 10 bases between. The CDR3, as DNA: TGTGCCAGCAATCCCATGAGCTCCTATAATTCACCCCTCCACTTT. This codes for CASNPMSSYNSPLHF.

The CDR3 DNA follows: TGTGCCAGCAGTTTATCCGGGCTAGCGGGAGACGAGCAACGGTTCTTC. Translation: CASSLSGLAGDEQRFF. This chain uses TRBV27 with TRBJ2-1, with TRBD2 matching over 10 bases. V shed 0 bases and J 15 bases; nucleotides not matched to a gene: 14. CDR3 length equals 16 residues. The germline CDR1 and CDR2 sequences are MNHEY and SMNVEV (reference sequence).

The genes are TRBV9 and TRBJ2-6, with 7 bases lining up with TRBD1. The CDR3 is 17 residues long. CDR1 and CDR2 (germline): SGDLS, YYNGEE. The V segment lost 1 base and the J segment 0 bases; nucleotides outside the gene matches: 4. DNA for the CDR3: TGTGCCAGCAGCGTACGAGGGGGCAGCTCTGGGGCCAACGTCCTGACTTTC. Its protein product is CASSVRGGSSGANVLTF.

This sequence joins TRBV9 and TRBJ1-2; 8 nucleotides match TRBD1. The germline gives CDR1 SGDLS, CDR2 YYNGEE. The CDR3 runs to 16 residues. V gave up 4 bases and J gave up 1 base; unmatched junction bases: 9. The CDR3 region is CASSPEGQAFNYGYTF. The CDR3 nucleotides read TGTGCCAGCAGCCCTGAGGGACAGGCCTTTAACTATGGCTACACCTTC. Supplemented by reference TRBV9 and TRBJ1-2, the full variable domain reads DSGVTQTPKHLITATGQRVTLRCSPRSGDLSVYWYQQSLDQGLQFLIQYYNGEERAKGNILERFSAQQFPDLHSELNLSSLELGDSALYFCASSPEGQAFNYGYTFGSGTRLTVV.

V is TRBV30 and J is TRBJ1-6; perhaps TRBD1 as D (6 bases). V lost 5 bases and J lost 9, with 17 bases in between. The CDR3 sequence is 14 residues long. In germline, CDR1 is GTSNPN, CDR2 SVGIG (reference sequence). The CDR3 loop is CAWARTVSASPLHF. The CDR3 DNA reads TGTGCCTGGGCCCGGACAGTAAGTGCTTCACCCCTCCACTTT.

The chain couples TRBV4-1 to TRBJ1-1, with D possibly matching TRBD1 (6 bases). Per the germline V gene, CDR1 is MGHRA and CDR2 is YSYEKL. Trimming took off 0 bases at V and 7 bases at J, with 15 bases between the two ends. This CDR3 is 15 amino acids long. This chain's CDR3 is CASSQDHGAGDEAFF. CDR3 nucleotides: TGCGCCAGCAGCCAAGATCACGGGGCAGGGGATGAAGCTTTCTTT.

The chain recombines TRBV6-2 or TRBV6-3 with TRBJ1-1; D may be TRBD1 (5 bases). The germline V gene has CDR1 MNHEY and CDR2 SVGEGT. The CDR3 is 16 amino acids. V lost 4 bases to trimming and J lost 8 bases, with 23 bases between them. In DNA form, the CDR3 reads TGTGCCAGCAGTTCCCACGCCGGGGCGCGGGGGGAGGAAGCTTTCTTT. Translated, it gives CASSSHAGARGEEAFF.

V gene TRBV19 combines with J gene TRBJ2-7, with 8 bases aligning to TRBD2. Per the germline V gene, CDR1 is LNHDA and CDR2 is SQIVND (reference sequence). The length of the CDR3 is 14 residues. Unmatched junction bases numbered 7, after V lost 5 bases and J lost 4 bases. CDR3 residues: CASSYSGMAYEQYF. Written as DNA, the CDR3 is TGTGCCAGTAGTTATAGCGGGATGGCGTACGAGCAGTACTTC.

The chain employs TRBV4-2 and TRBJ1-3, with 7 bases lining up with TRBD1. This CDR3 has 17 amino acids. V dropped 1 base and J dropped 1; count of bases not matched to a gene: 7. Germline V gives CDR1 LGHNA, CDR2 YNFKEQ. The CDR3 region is CASSQASQGVSGNTIYF. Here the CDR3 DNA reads TGTGCCAGCAGCCAAGCCTCCCAGGGGGTATCTGGAAACACCATATATTTT.